This T cell receptor beta chain originates from a study of blood T cell repertoires in COVID-19. Turning to the study itself: From the United States, Italy and Spain came samples of acute and convalescent COVID-19.

Measured with immunoSEQ multiplex PCR; TCRdb has only the in-frame clones, and not every one. The data hold approximately 500,000 clones, with more than 75% observed a single time. Participant age was roughly 18 to 100 years, and participants resided in about two dozen US areas. Participants had their cohort set by participant-reported clinical history. Sequencing input: PBMCs or T cells enriched from blood (not recorded which). The TCR was taken from a woman between 40 and 50 years old who had recovered from COVID-19.

The CDR3: CASLDWSSTEAFF. The CDR3 coding sequence is TGTGCCAGTTTGGATTGGAGTAGCACTGAAGCTTTCTTT. The rearrangement links TRBV18 to TRBJ1-1; D ambiguous. V shed 9 bases and J shed 4 bases, with 15 bases lying between them. The CDR3 spans 13 residues. Germline V gives CDR1 KGHSH, CDR2 LQKENI.